This T cell receptor beta chain is drawn from a study of stem cell transplantation in POMP-related autoinflammatory disease (dated by TCRdb to about 2021). Regarding the complete study: The study hypothesized that defective thymoproteasomes impair MHC class I-dependent CD8+ T-cell differentiation and positive selection, skewing the TRB repertoire. Before transplant, CD4+ naive T-cell skewing, low CD8+ T-cell proportions, and reduced T-cell cytokine secretion were observed in patients. After transplant, 100% donor engraftment of neutrophils and platelets through one year was shown by DNA chimerism analysis. The effect of POMP deficiency on T-cell receptor beta repertoire diversity and CDR3 characteristics was assessed using high-throughput TRB sequencing.

The investigation overall reported the following: PRAID patients trended toward lower TRB diversity and higher clonality across all analyzed T-cell subsets. The trend toward lower diversity and increased clonality in PRAID patients was statistically significant only for regulatory T cells. A restricted number of unique TRB V-J gene pairings was observed in PRAID patients.

The library was obtained by the immunoSEQ multiplex PCR assay. The authors' pipeline ran thus. Repertoire diversity was quantified with Shannon entropy, accounting for clonal size distribution. The Gini-Simpson index (Simpson_1-D) served as the measure of how unequally clonotypes were distributed. TCRdb retrieved this table from immuneACCESS and kept in-frame rearrangements only. Not all clones are present; in checked studies, unresolved V genes account for under half, and no reason is known for the remainder. The V and J calls and clone size are taken from that table; D and trimming were inferred from the DNA. This sample is represented by over 60,000 clones; roughly 91% of them were singletons. About 0.7% of the sample belongs to the ten largest clones. Deletion took 5 bases off V and 8 bases off J, with a span of 15 bases between the germline ends. Counted from cysteine to phenylalanine, this CDR3 has 13 amino acids. Just the 39-base CDR3 DNA is kept, in frame starting at base 1. For CDR1 and CDR2, the germline V gene lists ENHRY and SYGVKD.

Explained via the paper, the time point label denotes: after hematopoietic stem cell transplant. PRAID featured prominent immunodeficiency alongside autoinflammation. Before TRB sequencing, the T-cell subsets, namely conventional T cells, CD8+ T cells, regulatory T cells, and T follicular helper cells, were sorted. Comment on this clone: Its antigen is currently not known. Per-base qualities were not stored, and no clone one base away is much larger.

The V and J segments used are TRBV10-3 and TRBJ1-2; TRBD1 is a possible D gene, resting on 5 matching bases. Material: CD4+ T cells from PBMCs, obtained after stem cell transplantation. This TCR came from a human patient with POMP-related autoinflammation and immune dysregulation (PRAID). Once a transplant has taken place, some T cells may be donor derived. The nucleotide sequence is TGTGCCATCAGTTACGGACATACTAACGGCTACACCTTC. The encoded protein is CAISYGHTNGYTF.